The entry below describes one T cell receptor beta chain. No cognate antigen has been identified for it. Qualities for individual bases were not recorded, and no much larger clone is one base off. TCRbeta CDR3 regions were amplified from genomic DNA using the immunoSEQ Assay, a bias-controlled multiplex PCR. The original methods were these. The number of nucleated cells in each sample was estimated by amplification of reference gene primers within the assay. To quantify the absolute abundance of each unique TCRbeta CDR3 rearrangement, sequence reads were collapsed and filtered. For each sample, productive Simpson clonality was calculated as the square root of Simpson's diversity index across productive rearrangements. Imported from immuneACCESS, the table was reduced by TCRdb to in-frame sequences with V and J called. These copies leave out some clones; in studies compared against another copy, an unresolved V gene accounts for under half, and the cause of the remainder is not known. V, J and clone size are taken as reported in that table, and D and trimming were inferred from the DNA itself. The sample profile shows about 220,000 clones; roughly 80% of them were found once. The ten largest clones add up to more than 2% of the sample.

This specimen comes from a study of blood T cell repertoires in COVID-19 (dated by TCRdb to about 2020). Concerning the study at large: The collaborator samples originated in the United States, Italy and Spain and spanned the acute and convalescent phases of COVID-19. The material from the prospective study consisted of cDNA or gDNA derived from T cells, B-cell-depleted T cells, or PBMCs. Subjects who had been exposed to COVID-19, were actively infected with it, or had recovered from it provided the deeply sampled blood TCRbeta repertoires that made up the dataset. The repertoires were released in a freely available public database meant as a resource for research on the immune response to SARS-CoV-2. Samples were obtained from the ongoing ImmuneRACE study (first 160 participants) and from roughly 1,300 subjects provided by 6 global collaborators. Nearly every sample came with metadata listing a de-identified subject ID, COVID-19 status, age in years and sex. Where HLA class I and class II types were available, the types were taken from metadata supplied by the sample provider, not from assay-based typing. The full study reports these points: Clinical and demographic metadata were provided uncurated, with the amount varying by source and participant.

The collaborating institutions used their own protocols to collect whole blood in K2EDTA tubes. For TCRbeta analysis, collaborators shipped samples as frozen whole blood, isolated PBMCs, or DNA extracted from either of those sample types. Reading from cysteine to phenylalanine, the CDR3 counts 10 amino acids. The DNA shown is the 30-base CDR3, in frame from base 1. CDR1 DFQATT and CDR2 SNEGSKA are derived from the germline V gene (reference sequence). The chain uses TRBV20-1 and TRBJ2-7, and the D gene may be TRBD1, 5 bases matching. Input material: peripheral blood. The clonotype originates from a woman aged 60-75 years with acute or convalescent COVID-19. The nucleotide sequence reads TGCAGCTCAGGGATCTACGAGCAGTACTTC. This yields the protein CSSGIYEQYF.